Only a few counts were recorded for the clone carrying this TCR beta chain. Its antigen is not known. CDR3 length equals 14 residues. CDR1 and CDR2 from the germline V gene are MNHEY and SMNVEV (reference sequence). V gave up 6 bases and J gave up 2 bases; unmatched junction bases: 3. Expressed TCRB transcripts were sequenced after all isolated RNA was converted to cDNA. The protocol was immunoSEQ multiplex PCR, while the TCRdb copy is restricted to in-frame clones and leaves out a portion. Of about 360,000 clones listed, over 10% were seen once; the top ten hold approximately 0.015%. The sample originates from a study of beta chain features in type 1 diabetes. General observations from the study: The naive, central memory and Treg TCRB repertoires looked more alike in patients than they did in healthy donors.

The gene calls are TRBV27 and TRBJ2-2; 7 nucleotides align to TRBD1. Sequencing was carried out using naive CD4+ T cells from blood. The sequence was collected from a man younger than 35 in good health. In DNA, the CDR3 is TGTGCCAGCAGAAGACAGGGAAACACCGGGGAGCTGTTTTTT. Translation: CASRRQGNTGELFF.